The source of this T cell receptor (beta chain) is a study of regulatory dendritic cells for organ transplantation. Study context: Dendritic cell cultures received LPS on day 6.

Data came from immunoSEQ multiplex PCR; TCRdb stores just in-frame clones and leaves some out. Of around 13,000 clones listed, roughly 79% are singletons. Comments on this clone: Its antigen is unidentified.

Sorted T cells were CFSE-labeled and cultured 4 to 5 days with allogeneic regulatory or mature dendritic cells at 1:10. The receptor's source is a human donor in good health. Source material: naive CD8+ T cells from blood cultured with regulatory dendritic cells. Subset: CD45RA+ naive T cells.

DNA for the CDR3: TGTGCCAGCAGCGTGGGTAGCGGGGGCTACGAGCAGTACTTC. It specifies CASSVGSGGYEQYF. The chain couples TRBV9 to TRBJ2-7, with 9 bases identical to TRBD2. The CDR3 is made up of 14 amino acids. CDR1 SGDLS and CDR2 YYNGEE come from the germline V gene. Trimming at V came to 2 bases and at J to 3 bases, leaving 3 bases not matched to a gene.